This is a list of T cell receptor beta chains from one sample in a study of T-cell reconstitution after alpha-beta-depleted transplantation in children. TCRdb recomputed calls from the PCR reads with MiXCR, one row per CDR3 protein. Of hundreds of thousands of distinct CDR3 sequences in the sample, approximately 15% were seen once. The sequenced sample was PBMCs, mostly from graft donor cells, obtained 360 days after TCRalphabeta/CD19-depleted stem cell transplant. Every receptor here comes from a male patient between 5 and 17 years old who had a stem cell transplant for acute lymphoblastic leukemia, so the T cells may come from the graft donor. The CDR3 runs from the conserved cysteine through the conserved F or W. The D gene is left open where the match is weak. Clone size, where shown, is once, few, many, or a class for clones that have expanded.

J gene: TRBJ1-6; clone size: few; V gene: TRBV6-1; D gene: .; CDR3 protein: CASRLGTYNSPLHF; CDR3 DNA: TGTGCCAGCAGGCTCGGGACCTATAATTCACCCCTCCACTTT
J gene: TRBJ2-5; clone size: many; V gene: TRBV5-5; D gene: TRBD2; CDR3 protein: CASSRGLAGTETQYF; CDR3 DNA: TGTGCCAGCAGCAGGGGACTAGCGGGAACAGAGACCCAGTACTTC
J gene: TRBJ1-6; clone size: .; V gene: TRBV5-1; D gene: .; CDR3 protein: CASSLQNNSPLHF; CDR3 DNA: TGCGCCAGCAGCTTACAAAACAATTCACCCCTCCACTTT
J gene: TRBJ1-2; clone size: few; V gene: TRBV10-3; D gene: .; CDR3 protein: CAISWQGTGYTF; CDR3 DNA: TGTGCCATCAGTTGGCAGGGGACGGGCTACACCTTC
J gene: TRBJ2-3; clone size: few; V gene: TRBV5-1; D gene: .; CDR3 protein: CASTLGSADTQYF; CDR3 DNA: TGCGCCAGCACGCTCGGGTCTGCTGATACGCAGTATTTT
J gene: TRBJ1-3; clone size: .; V gene: TRBV20-1; D gene: .; CDR3 protein: CSARDLMGSGNTIYF; CDR3 DNA: TGCAGTGCTAGAGATCTGATGGGCTCTGGAAACACCATATATTTT
J gene: TRBJ1-3; clone size: .; V gene: TRBV18; D gene: .; CDR3 protein: CASSTRIETGMSSGNTIYF; CDR3 DNA: TGTGCCAGCTCAACACGAATCGAAACGGGCATGAGCTCTGGAAACACCATATATTTT
J gene: TRBJ2-1; clone size: few; V gene: TRBV7-6; D gene: .; CDR3 protein: CASSFLVRGALDEQFF; CDR3 DNA: TGTGCCAGCAGCTTCCTAGTTCGGGGCGCCCTGGATGAGCAGTTCTTC
J gene: TRBJ1-3; clone size: few; V gene: TRBV12-3/TRBV12-4; D gene: .; CDR3 protein: CASGDPSGNTIYF; CDR3 DNA: TGTGCCAGCGGGGACCCCTCTGGAAACACCATATATTTT
J gene: TRBJ2-3; clone size: few; V gene: TRBV9; D gene: TRBD2; CDR3 protein: CASSDPLAGADTQYF; CDR3 DNA: TGTGCCAGCAGCGATCCTCTAGCGGGAGCTGATACGCAGTATTTT
J gene: TRBJ1-1; clone size: few; V gene: TRBV7-9; D gene: .; CDR3 protein: CASSLGRGQDTEAFF; CDR3 DNA: TGTGCCAGCAGCTTAGGGCGAGGGCAGGACACTGAAGCTTTCTTT
J gene: TRBJ1-5; clone size: few; V gene: TRBV18; D gene: .; CDR3 protein: CASSPGHIIEPQHF; CDR3 DNA: TGTGCCAGCTCACCAGGACACATTATCGAACCCCAGCATTTT
J gene: TRBJ2-1; clone size: .; V gene: TRBV5-1; D gene: .; CDR3 protein: CASSTTTGTSYNEQFF; CDR3 DNA: TGCGCCAGCAGCACCACGACTGGGACCTCCTACAATGAGCAGTTCTTC
J gene: TRBJ2-5; clone size: few; V gene: TRBV5-1; D gene: TRBD1; CDR3 protein: CASSHRDRGLETQYF; CDR3 DNA: TGCGCCAGCAGCCATCGGGACAGGGGGCTGGAGACCCAGTACTTC
J gene: TRBJ2-1; clone size: .; V gene: TRBV6-5; D gene: .; CDR3 protein: CASSYSMGGHEQFF; CDR3 DNA: TGTGCCAGCAGTTACTCGATGGGGGGCCATGAGCAGTTCTTC
J gene: TRBJ2-2; clone size: few; V gene: TRBV6-1; D gene: .; CDR3 protein: CASSEILENTGELFF; CDR3 DNA: TGTGCCAGCAGTGAAATTCTGGAGAACACCGGGGAGCTGTTTTTT
J gene: TRBJ2-4; clone size: .; V gene: TRBV12-3/TRBV12-4; D gene: .; CDR3 protein: CASSLRGFGNIQYF; CDR3 DNA: TGTGCCAGCAGTTTAAGGGGGTTCGGGAACATTCAGTACTTC
J gene: TRBJ2-3; clone size: .; V gene: TRBV25-1; D gene: TRBD2; CDR3 protein: CASLPLAGEADTQYF; CDR3 DNA: TGTGCCAGCCTACCCTTAGCGGGAGAGGCAGATACGCAGTATTTT
J gene: TRBJ2-2; clone size: .; V gene: TRBV10-3; D gene: .; CDR3 protein: CAISETTSATF; CDR3 DNA: TGTGCCATCAGTGAGACGACTAGTGCTACCTTT
J gene: TRBJ2-1; clone size: few; V gene: TRBV5-1; D gene: TRBD2; CDR3 protein: CASSFIAGLNEQFF; CDR3 DNA: TGCGCCAGCAGCTTCATAGCGGGCCTGAATGAGCAGTTCTTC
J gene: TRBJ2-2; clone size: .; V gene: TRBV5-1; D gene: TRBD2; CDR3 protein: CASSLGTLAGGNTGELFF; CDR3 DNA: TGCGCCAGCAGCTTGGGGACCTTAGCGGGAGGGAACACCGGGGAGCTGTTTTTT
J gene: TRBJ2-7; clone size: few; V gene: TRBV7-6; D gene: .; CDR3 protein: CASSLEGLPSYEQYF; CDR3 DNA: TGTGCCAGCAGCTTGGAGGGACTCCCCTCCTACGAGCAGTACTTC
J gene: TRBJ2-5; clone size: few; V gene: TRBV12-3/TRBV12-4; D gene: .; CDR3 protein: CASTTRAGETQYF; CDR3 DNA: TGTGCCAGCACCACGAGGGCCGGAGAGACCCAGTACTTC
J gene: TRBJ1-2; clone size: .; V gene: TRBV6-5; D gene: .; CDR3 protein: CASSYLSQGDGYTF; CDR3 DNA: TGTGCCAGCAGTTACCTATCCCAGGGTGATGGCTACACCTTC
J gene: TRBJ2-5; clone size: .; V gene: TRBV5-5; D gene: TRBD1; CDR3 protein: CASSLVTGGLTTQYF; CDR3 DNA: TGTGCCAGCAGCTTGGTGACAGGGGGCCTGACGACCCAGTACTTC
J gene: TRBJ2-7; clone size: .; V gene: TRBV19; D gene: TRBD1; CDR3 protein: CASSIQGTGGYEQYF; CDR3 DNA: TGTGCCAGTAGTATTCAAGGAACAGGGGGCTACGAGCAGTACTTC
J gene: TRBJ2-2; clone size: once; V gene: TRBV12-5; D gene: TRBD1; CDR3 protein: CASGFAVTGGTGELFF; CDR3 DNA: TGTGCTAGTGGCTTTGCGGTGACAGGGGGCACCGGGGAGCTGTTTTTT
J gene: TRBJ2-7; clone size: few; V gene: TRBV6-2/TRBV6-3; D gene: .; CDR3 protein: CASSYLVTTYEQYF; CDR3 DNA: TGTGCCAGCAGTTACTTGGTGACAACCTACGAGCAGTACTTC